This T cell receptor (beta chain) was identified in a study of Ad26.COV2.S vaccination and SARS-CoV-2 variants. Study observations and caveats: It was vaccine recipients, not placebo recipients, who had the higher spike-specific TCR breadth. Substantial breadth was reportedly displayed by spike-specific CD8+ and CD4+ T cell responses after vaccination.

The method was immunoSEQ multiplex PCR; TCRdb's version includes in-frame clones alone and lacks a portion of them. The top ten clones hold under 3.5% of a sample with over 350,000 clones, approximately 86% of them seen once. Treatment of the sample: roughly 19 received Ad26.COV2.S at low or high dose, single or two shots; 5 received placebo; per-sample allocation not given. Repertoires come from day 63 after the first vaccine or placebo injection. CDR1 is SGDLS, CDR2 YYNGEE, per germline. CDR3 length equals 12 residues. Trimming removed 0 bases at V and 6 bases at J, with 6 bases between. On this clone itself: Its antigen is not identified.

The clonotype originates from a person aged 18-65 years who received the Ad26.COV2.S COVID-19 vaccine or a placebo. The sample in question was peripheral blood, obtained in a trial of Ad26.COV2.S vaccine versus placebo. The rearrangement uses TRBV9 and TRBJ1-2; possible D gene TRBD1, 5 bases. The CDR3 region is CASSVAGDGYTF. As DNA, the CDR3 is TGTGCCAGCAGCGTAGCGGGGGATGGCTACACCTTC.